The entry below describes one T cell receptor (beta chain). The record originates from a study of blood T cell repertoires in COVID-19. Study context: In each case, the material was cDNA or gDNA derived from T cells, B-cell-depleted T cells, or PBMCs.

The CDR3 length is 16 residues. Losses at the gene ends were 5 bases for V and 4 bases for J; bases not matched to a gene: 12. CDR1 is SGHTA, CDR2 FQGTGA, per germline. Recruits, aged roughly 18 to 90 years, lived in 25 or so US areas. Two consecutive negative NP/OP PCR tests, clearance, or resolved symptoms defined Cohort 3 recovery. In the original workflow: Amplification from reference gene primers served as the basis for estimated nucleated cell counts. The table came from immunoSEQ multiplex PCR; TCRdb's copy has only in-frame clones and leaves some out. V and J calls and clone size are those listed in that table; D and trimming were worked out from the DNA. The data contain 200,000 to 250,000 clones, about 79% of them singletons.

This receptor was obtained from a woman in her sixties who had recovered from COVID-19. The chain has TRBV7-3 and TRBJ1-2, with 8 bases identical to TRBD1. Material for sequencing was PBMCs or T cells enriched from blood (not recorded which). CDR3 protein: CASSGGYRGRVYGYTF. As DNA, the CDR3 is TGTGCCAGCAGCGGGGGATACAGGGGGAGGGTCTATGGCTACACCTTC.